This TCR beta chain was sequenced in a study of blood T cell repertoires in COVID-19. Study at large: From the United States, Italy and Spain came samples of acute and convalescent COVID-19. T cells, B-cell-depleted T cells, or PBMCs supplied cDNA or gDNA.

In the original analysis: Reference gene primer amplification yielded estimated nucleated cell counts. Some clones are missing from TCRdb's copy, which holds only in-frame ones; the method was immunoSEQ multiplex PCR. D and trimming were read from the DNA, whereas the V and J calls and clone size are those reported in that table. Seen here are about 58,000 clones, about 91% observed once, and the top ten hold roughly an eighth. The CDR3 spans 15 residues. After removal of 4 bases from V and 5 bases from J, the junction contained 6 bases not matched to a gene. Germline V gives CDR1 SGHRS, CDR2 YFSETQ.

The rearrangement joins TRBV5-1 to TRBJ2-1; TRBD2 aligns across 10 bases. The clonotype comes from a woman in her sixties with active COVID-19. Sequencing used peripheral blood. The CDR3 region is CASSGLAGVNNEQFF. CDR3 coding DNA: TGCGCCAGCAGCGGCCTAGCGGGGGTCAACAATGAGCAGTTCTTC.